The T cell receptor beta chain described here comes from a study of shared clonotypes between healthy human individuals. Study-wide results and caveats: Sequencing depth was a factor that was expected to affect clonotype sharing among donors.

Trimming left V 1 base short and J 6 bases short, with 7 bases between. The CDR3 length is 13 residues. Germline V gene lookup returns CDR1 SGHVS and CDR2 FQNEAQ. Investigators spread the genomic DNA of each subset evenly over several immunoSEQ plates. Produced via immunoSEQ multiplex PCR; TCRdb's table is partial and in-frame only. Among 190,000 or so clones listed, approximately 60% were seen once. Comment on this clone: The antigen remains undetermined. The sample holds other DNA sequences that translate to the same CDR3.

The sequencing sample was made of memory CD4+ T cells sorted from blood. Stated subset: CD45RA-negative fraction. The gene calls are TRBV7-8 and TRBJ2-1; D is possibly TRBD2 (5 bases). This sequence was found in a man aged 25-45 years in good health. The CDR3 is CASSLGRANEQFF. Written as DNA, the CDR3 is TGTGCCAGCAGCTTAGGGCGGGCCAATGAGCAGTTCTTC.